This TCR beta chain is from a study of T cell clones after liver transplantation. Study context: Patients counted as tolerant after at least one year off all immunosuppression, enzymes not exceeding twice normal.

The assay was immunoSEQ multiplex PCR, and TCRdb's table has in-frame clones only and misses some. The sample contains about 50,000 clones, roughly 70% of which appear only once. Germline values: CDR1 SGHVS, CDR2 FQNEAQ. Trimming took off 2 bases at V and 5 bases at J, with 16 bases between the two ends. The CDR3 runs to 16 residues. This clone is a singleton in its sample. Thawed unstimulated PBMCs were FACS-sorted by CD3, CD4 and CD8 into two populations. The receptor was derived from a human patient who received a liver transplant. Some T cells may possibly be graft donor cells. Sequenced here: CD4+ T cells from blood, sampled around 54 months after liver transplant. The V and J genes are TRBV7-8 and TRBJ1-5; D is undetermined. The CDR3 region has the DNA TGTGCCAGCAGCTTAAGAGCCGGGTTCGGGGATCAGCCCCAGCATTTT. Amino acid sequence: CASSLRAGFGDQPQHF.